This TCR beta chain emerged from a study of graft-versus-host responses after intestinal transplantation. After removal of 6 bases from V and 5 bases from J, the junction contained 8 bases not matched to a gene. The CDR3 runs 14 residues. CDR1 is MNHNS and CDR2 is SASEGT in the germline V gene. General study results and limits: The presence of high graft-versus-host to host-versus-graft clonal ratios in allografts characterized patients with graft-donor T cell macrochimerism.

Only in-frame clones appear in the TCRdb table, and some are missing; sequencing was by immunoSEQ multiplex PCR. The sample contains under 30,000 clones, 85% to 95% of which appear only once. Turning to this clone: The antigen is undetermined.

This TCR came from a human patient who received an intestinal transplant, so some T cells may come from the graft donor. V and J are TRBV6-1 and TRBJ2-7; 9 bases are a match to TRBD1. The specimen was PBMCs, collected 18 days after transplant. Written as DNA, the CDR3 is TGTGCCAGCAGCCCTACAGGGGGCTGGGACGAGCAGTACTTC. This translates into CASSPTGGWDEQYF.